Listed here are 6 T cell receptor beta chains from one sample, sequenced in a study of blood T cell repertoires in COVID-19. Clones were read by immunoSEQ multiplex PCR, and TCRdb kept only the in-frame ones, dropping some. Of fewer than 110,000 clones in the sample, around 84% were seen once. The specimen sequenced was peripheral blood. The receptors originated from a human donor in a cohort sampled during active COVID-19.

V is TRBV5-1 and J is TRBJ1-2; 8 bases line up with TRBD1. V shed 4 bases and J 6 bases; nucleotides not matched to a gene: 8. This CDR3 is 14 amino acids long. Germline V gene data show CDR1 as SGHRS and CDR2 as YFSETQ. CDR3 DNA: TGCGCCAGCAGCCCAGGGGGCCGGTTGGATGGCTACACCTTC. Its translation is CASSPGGRLDGYTF.

The chain employs TRBV7-9 and TRBJ1-2; tentative D call: TRBD1 (5 bases). The germline CDR1 and CDR2 sequences are SEHNR and FQNEAQ (reference sequence). The V and J ends lost 1 base and 3 bases respectively, with 9 bases between them. CDR3 length: 14 amino acids. CDR3 region: CASSLDVRDYGYTF. CDR3 sequence (DNA): TGTGCCAGCAGCTTAGACGTCAGGGACTATGGCTACACCTTC.

A few counts support this clone. J is TRBJ2-3 and V is TRBV5-1; D is possibly TRBD1 (6 bases). The germline V gene has CDR1 SGHRS and CDR2 YFSETQ. Trimming stripped 3 bases from V and 6 bases from J, with 14 bases between. This CDR3 has 14 residues. The CDR3: CASSSGTLGDTQYF. DNA of the CDR3: TGCGCCAGCAGCTCCGGGACACTCGGGGATACGCAGTATTTT. The whole variable domain, remainder taken from reference TRBV5-1 and TRBJ2-3, is KAGVTQTPRYLIKTRGQQVTLSCSPISGHRSVSWYQQTPGQGLQFLFEYFSETQRNKGNFPGRFSGRQFSNSRSEMNVSTLELGDSALYLCASSSGTLGDTQYFGPGTRLTVL.

The CDR3 nucleotides are TGTGCCAGTAGTGCCCTCAGACTAGCGGGGGGTAATGAGCAGTTCTTC. Its protein product is CASSALRLAGGNEQFF. This chain connects TRBV19 to TRBJ2-1, with 13 bases identical to TRBD2. Germline V gene data show CDR1 as LNHDA and CDR2 as SQIVND (reference sequence). The CDR3 length is 16 residues. The ends lost 5 bases at V and 7 bases at J; junction bases unmatched: 8.

This chain links TRBV6-5 with TRBJ2-3; 11 bases match TRBD2. The germline gives CDR1 MNHEY, CDR2 SVGAGI. V was pared by 6 bases and J by 2 bases, with 4 bases of the junction left unmatched. The CDR3 sequence is 15 residues long. CDR3 loop: CASRILAGDTDTQYF. CDR3 DNA sequence: TGTGCCAGCAGAATACTAGCGGGGGACACAGATACGCAGTATTTT.

The gene calls are TRBV6-4 and TRBJ1-2; 8 bases are a match to TRBD1. Looked up from germline, CDR1 is MRHNA and CDR2 is SNTAGT. V dropped 6 bases and J dropped 8; count of bases not matched to a gene: 11. The CDR3 spans 14 residues. The CDR3 loop reads CASSESQGARGYTF. Here the CDR3 DNA reads TGTGCCAGCAGCGAATCTCAGGGGGCCAGGGGCTACACCTTC.